This T cell receptor (beta chain) was profiled in a study of Graves' ophthalmopathy and Graves' hyperthyroidism. Overall study: Peripheral blood was collected at initial diagnosis, before any treatment.

From RNA, the CDR3 regions of TCR beta chains were amplified and sequenced. Following a first-round RT-PCR that used HTBI primers, a second-round multiplex PCR was carried out. TCRdb fed the multiplex PCR reads into MiXCR, producing one record per CDR3 protein. Altogether roughly 220,000 distinct CDR3 sequences are present, around 42% being singletons, with the ten largest covering about half. Study-wide results and limits: Using 13 signatures, a model distinguished ophthalmopathy from stable hyperthyroidism, reaching roughly 90% sensitivity and approximately 84% specificity. Blood samples also showed most expanded thyroid clonotypes exceeding 0.001 frequency.

For donors with ophthalmopathy, the disease showed moderate-to-severe activity, reached CAS ≥3 and NOSPECS ≥4, and had lasted under 3 months. This clonotype was seen more than once but under ten times. The antigen is not known. This CDR3 is built from 14 residues. V gave up 5 bases and J gave up 2 bases, with 12 bases separating them. V gene TRBV12-3 or TRBV12-4 combines with J gene TRBJ2-5; possibly TRBD1 for D (6 bases). The sample consisted of peripheral blood. This TCR derives from an adult man with Graves' ophthalmopathy. This chain's CDR3 is CASSGFGQQETQYF. For the CDR3, the DNA is TGTGCCAGCAGTGGATTCGGACAGCAAGAGACCCAGTACTTC.